The 15 T cell receptor beta chains given below trace back to one sample, sequenced in a study of T cell responses to AZD1222 COVID-19 vaccine. Assay used: immunoSEQ multiplex PCR; TCRdb lists only in-frame clones, some missing. The sample lists roughly 170,000 clones, just over 90% occurring once. Sequences were derived from peripheral blood, sampled on day 0 of AZD1222 vaccination. These receptors came from an adult in good health.

This clone appeared a single time. The chain carries TRBV27 and TRBJ2-3, with D unclear. The germline gives CDR1 MNHEY, CDR2 SMNVEV (reference sequence). The CDR3 has 13 amino acids. Trimming took 5 bases from V and 5 from J, leaving 11 bases between them. CDR3 residues: CASSPPSRDTQYF. CDR3 sequence (DNA): TGTGCCAGCAGTCCGCCATCTAGAGATACGCAGTATTTT.

This clone was seen once. The chain links TRBV5-4 to TRBJ2-1; TRBD1 or TRBD2 may be the D gene (5 bases each). V was cut by 2 bases and J by 7 bases, with 13 bases left in between. CDR1 and CDR2 (germline): SGHNT, YYREEE (reference sequence). This CDR3 region has 14 residues. The CDR3 is CASSFVGPQNEQFF. CDR3 nucleotide sequence: TGTGCCAGCAGCTTCGTGGGACCCCAAAATGAGCAGTTCTTC.

The CDR3 spells CASSYSKWKATSYNSPLHF. The CDR3 bases are TGTGCCAGCAGTTACTCGAAGTGGAAGGCGACGTCCTATAATTCACCCCTCCACTTT. The chain has TRBV6-2 or TRBV6-3 and TRBJ1-6; D gene ambiguous. The CDR3 runs 19 residues. V shed 0 bases and J shed 1 base, with 16 bases lying between them. Germline V lookup: CDR1 MNHEY, CDR2 SVGEGT.

The rearrangement joins TRBV5-6 to TRBJ1-1; 8 bases are shared with TRBD1. Unmatched junction bases numbered 6, after V lost 3 bases and J lost 2 bases. Germline assignment: CDR1 SGHDT and CDR2 YYEEEE. There are 15 residues in the CDR3. DNA for the CDR3: TGTGCCAGCAGCTGGGGCCCAGGGGGCAACACTGAAGCTTTCTTT. It encodes CASSWGPGGNTEAFF.

CDR3 bases: TGTGCCAGCAGGTCATTTAAAGGGAACTATGGCTACACCTTC. This encodes CASRSFKGNYGYTF. This chain links TRBV5-6 with TRBJ1-2; no clear D. Germline V gene lookup returns CDR1 SGHDT and CDR2 YYEEEE. V lost 5 bases and J lost 2, with 13 bases in between. This CDR3 has 14 residues. Complete variable domain (other parts from reference TRBV5-6 and TRBJ1-2): DAGVTQSPTHLIKTRGQQVTLRCSPKSGHDTVSWYQQALGQGPQFIFQYYEEEERQRGNFPDRFSGHQFPNYSSELNVNALLLGDSALYLCASRSFKGNYGYTFGSGTRLTVV.

V usage is TRBV7-2 and J usage is TRBJ1-2; 8 nucleotides align to TRBD1. The CDR3 is made up of 17 amino acids. V lost 0 bases to trimming and J lost 1 base; unmatched junction nucleotides: 7. Germline CDR1 reads SGHTA; CDR2 reads FQGNSA. CDR3 in amino acids: CASSLATGGGGNYGYTF. DNA for the CDR3: TGTGCCAGCAGCTTAGCCACAGGGGGAGGAGGTAACTATGGCTACACCTTC. Full variable domain (missing parts from reference TRBV7-2 and TRBJ1-2): GAGVSQSPSNKVTEKGKDVELRCDPISGHTALYWYRQSLGQGLEFLIYFQGNSAPDKSGLPSDRFSAERTGGSVSTLTIQRTQQEDSAVYLCASSLATGGGGNYGYTFGSGTRLTVV.

In its sample, this clone was seen once. The chain carries TRBV6-1 and TRBJ1-2; the D gene is possibly TRBD1 (5 bases). The V gene's germline CDR1 is MNHNS and CDR2 SASEGT. Trimming removed 0 bases from V and 2 bases from J, with 7 bases in between. CDR3 length: 14 residues. CDR3 nucleotides: TGTGCCAGCAGTGAAGCATGGGGGAACTATGGCTACACCTTC. Translation gives CASSEAWGNYGYTF.

The rearrangement joins TRBV7-2 to TRBJ1-4; tentative D call: TRBD1 (5 bases). The length of the CDR3 is 15 residues. From germline, CDR1 is SGHTA and CDR2 FQGNSA. V gave up 4 bases and J gave up 6 bases, with 15 bases separating them. CDR3 sequence reads: CASSSQQGGYEKLFF. The CDR3 nucleotides read TGTGCCAGCAGCTCCCAGCAGGGTGGTTATGAAAAACTGTTTTTT.

The CDR3 protein is CASSLGTAGETQYF. The CDR3 region has the DNA TGTGCCAGCAGCTTGGGGACAGCCGGCGAGACCCAGTACTTC. J is TRBJ2-5 and V is TRBV5-6; tentatively, D is TRBD1 (6 bases). Germline lookup yields CDR1 SGHDT and CDR2 YYEEEE. V lost 0 bases to trimming and J lost 5 bases, with 11 bases between them. This CDR3 is built from 14 residues. The whole variable domain, filled in from reference TRBV5-6 and TRBJ2-5, reads DAGVTQSPTHLIKTRGQQVTLRCSPKSGHDTVSWYQQALGQGPQFIFQYYEEEERQRGNFPDRFSGHQFPNYSSELNVNALLLGDSALYLCASSLGTAGETQYFGPGTRLLVL.

The rearrangement uses TRBV4-3 and TRBJ1-2; D gene uncertain. V gave up 0 bases and J gave up 3 bases, with 11 bases separating them. This CDR3 region has 15 residues. CDR1 and CDR2 (germline): LGHNA, YSLEER. For the CDR3, the DNA is TGCGCCAGCAGCCAAGACATTGGGGTGGACTATGGCTACACCTTC. Amino acid sequence: CASSQDIGVDYGYTF.

The chain uses TRBV5-1 and TRBJ1-1, with D uncertain. CDR1 and CDR2 from the germline V gene are SGHRS and YFSETQ. The V end was cut by 2 bases, the J end by 0 bases, with 8 bases between. The CDR3 consists of 14 residues. The CDR3 DNA follows: TGCGCCAGCAGCTTATCCGGGATGAACACTGAAGCTTTCTTT. Residues: CASSLSGMNTEAFF.

This chain links TRBV10-1 with TRBJ1-6; unclear D gene. CDR1 and CDR2 (germline): WNHNN, SYGVQD (reference sequence). V was shortened by 0 bases and J by 9 bases, with 12 bases between the two germline ends. This CDR3 has 15 amino acids. CDR3 sequence: CASSESIRPGSPLHF. As DNA, the CDR3 is TGCGCCAGCAGTGAGTCTATCCGCCCAGGTTCACCCCTCCACTTT.

The table lists this clone with a count of one. This chain links TRBV7-3 with TRBJ2-1, with D uncertain. This CDR3 is 14 amino acids long. Germline CDR1 reads SGHTA; CDR2 reads FQGTGA. Trimming removed 0 bases at V and 8 bases at J, with 11 bases between. In nucleotides, the CDR3 is TGTGCCAGCAGCTTAACGGGTCTAGACCATGAGCAGTTCTTC. This translates into CASSLTGLDHEQFF.

This rearrangement joins TRBV30 to TRBJ2-4, with D tentatively TRBD1 or TRBD2 (7 bases each). CDR1 GTSNPN and CDR2 SVGIG come from the germline V gene (reference sequence). There are 15 residues in the CDR3. V gave up 0 bases and J gave up 5 bases, with 14 bases separating them. The CDR3 is CAWSVWQGGENIQYF. In nucleotides, the CDR3 is TGTGCCTGGAGTGTATGGCAGGGGGGGGAAAACATTCAGTACTTC.

This rearrangement joins TRBV6-5 to TRBJ2-7; D is ambiguous. V was cut by 6 bases and J by 3 bases, with 6 bases left in between. The CDR3 totals 11 residues. Germline-derived CDR1 and CDR2 are MNHEY and SVGAGI. CDR3 loop: CASRNIYEQYF. CDR3 in DNA: TGTGCCAGCAGAAACATCTACGAGCAGTACTTC.